Listed below are T cell receptor beta chains from one sample, sequenced in a study of T cells expressing NK-cell markers. TCRdb re-analyzed the 5' RACE reads; it lists each CDR3 protein once, without DNA. Recorded for this sample: under 200,000 distinct CDR3 sequences. The sample was blood T cells: a sorted CD56 or NKG2C T cell subset, CD4+ or CD8+ T cells, or bulk PBMC T cells (not recorded which). The source of these receptors is a woman between 18 and 75 years old in good health. CDR3s include the opening cysteine and the closing phenylalanine or tryptophan. Fields, in order: CDR3 protein, V gene, J gene.

CDR3 protein: CASSESVATNEKLFF; V gene: TRBV25-1; J gene: TRBJ1-4
CDR3 protein: CATSDRLSRTDTQYF; V gene: TRBV24-1; J gene: TRBJ2-3
CDR3 protein: CASSLVGGLNSYEQYF; V gene: TRBV7-2; J gene: TRBJ2-7
CDR3 protein: CASGQGRSDTQYF; V gene: TRBV7-6; J gene: TRBJ2-3
CDR3 protein: CASSPRTGADQPQHF; V gene: TRBV18; J gene: TRBJ1-5
CDR3 protein: CSAISTGELFF; V gene: TRBV20-1; J gene: TRBJ2-2
CDR3 protein: CASSLPQERHYGYTF; V gene: TRBV5-6; J gene: TRBJ1-2
CDR3 protein: CASSSPAASYEQYF; V gene: TRBV5-1; J gene: TRBJ2-7
CDR3 protein: CSARALALDEQFF; V gene: TRBV20-1; J gene: TRBJ2-1
CDR3 protein: CASSQDPAGKETQYF; V gene: TRBV4-1; J gene: TRBJ2-5
CDR3 protein: CATSRDRAGVREQYF; V gene: TRBV15; J gene: TRBJ2-7
CDR3 protein: CATSPGTPAMGTEAFF; V gene: TRBV15; J gene: TRBJ1-1
CDR3 protein: CASSFIFTVNTEAFF; V gene: TRBV28; J gene: TRBJ1-1
CDR3 protein: CASSQLPGLAASYEQYF; V gene: TRBV4-1; J gene: TRBJ2-7
CDR3 protein: CASSLSPGPGSYEQYF; V gene: TRBV28; J gene: TRBJ2-7
CDR3 protein: CSASPGSRPTDTQYF; V gene: TRBV20-1; J gene: TRBJ2-3
CDR3 protein: CSAGTGTGEDNEQFF; V gene: TRBV20-1; J gene: TRBJ2-1
CDR3 protein: CSVCGGGAGRTDTQYF; V gene: TRBV29-1; J gene: TRBJ2-3
CDR3 protein: CASSVLAGENNEQFF; V gene: TRBV5-1; J gene: TRBJ2-1
CDR3 protein: CASSRGPTREKLFF; V gene: TRBV12-3/TRBV12-4; J gene: TRBJ1-4
CDR3 protein: CASSYLGLAGNSTGELFF; V gene: TRBV6-7; J gene: TRBJ2-2
CDR3 protein: CASTGGQGGNEQFF; V gene: TRBV6-1; J gene: TRBJ2-1
CDR3 protein: CASNPGGSNQPQHF; V gene: TRBV9; J gene: TRBJ1-5
CDR3 protein: CASSVVFYEQYF; V gene: TRBV9; J gene: TRBJ2-7
CDR3 protein: CASRQGEATGELFF; V gene: TRBV6-1; J gene: TRBJ2-2
CDR3 protein: CASSVNSGRDSYEQYF; V gene: TRBV25-1; J gene: TRBJ2-7
CDR3 protein: CASSLAGEEAFF; V gene: TRBV5-5; J gene: TRBJ1-1
CDR3 protein: CASSVDRDRGINSPLHF; V gene: TRBV9; J gene: TRBJ1-6
CDR3 protein: CSVDAMYTEAFF; V gene: TRBV29-1; J gene: TRBJ1-1
CDR3 protein: CASSQVTSGAGTDTQYF; V gene: TRBV3-1; J gene: TRBJ2-3
CDR3 protein: CASSQDLRLGEQYF; V gene: TRBV14; J gene: TRBJ2-3
CDR3 protein: CASSSPILAGGGDTQYF; V gene: TRBV28; J gene: TRBJ2-3
CDR3 protein: CASSSGGAGLTILPYEQYF; V gene: TRBV12-3/TRBV12-4; J gene: TRBJ2-7
CDR3 protein: CASSITAGEKLFF; V gene: TRBV4-1; J gene: TRBJ1-4
CDR3 protein: CASSAPGQGAGELFF; V gene: TRBV28; J gene: TRBJ2-2
CDR3 protein: CASSPPPGTYNEQFF; V gene: TRBV11-2; J gene: TRBJ2-1
CDR3 protein: CASSTHSGTYEQYF; V gene: TRBV28; J gene: TRBJ2-7
CDR3 protein: CASSLRDGFYEQYF; V gene: TRBV5-1; J gene: TRBJ2-7